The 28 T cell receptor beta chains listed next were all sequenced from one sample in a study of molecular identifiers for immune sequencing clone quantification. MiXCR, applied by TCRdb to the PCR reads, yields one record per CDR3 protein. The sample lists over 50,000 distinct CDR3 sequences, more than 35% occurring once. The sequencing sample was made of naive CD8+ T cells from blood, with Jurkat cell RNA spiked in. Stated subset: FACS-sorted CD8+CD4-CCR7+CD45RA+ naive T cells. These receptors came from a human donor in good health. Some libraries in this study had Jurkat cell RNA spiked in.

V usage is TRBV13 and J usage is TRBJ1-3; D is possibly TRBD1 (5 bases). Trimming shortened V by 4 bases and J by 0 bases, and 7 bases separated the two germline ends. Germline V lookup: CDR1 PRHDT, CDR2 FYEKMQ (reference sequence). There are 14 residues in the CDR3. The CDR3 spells CASSSGHSGNTIYF. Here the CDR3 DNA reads TGTGCCAGCAGCTCCGGACACTCTGGAAACACCATATATTTT. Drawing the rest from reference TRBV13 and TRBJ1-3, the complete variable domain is AAGVIQSPRHLIKEKRETATLKCYPIPRHDTVYWYQQGPGQDPQFLISFYEKMQSDKGSIPDRFSAQQFSDYHSELNMSSLELGDSALYFCASSSGHSGNTIYFGEGSWLTVV.

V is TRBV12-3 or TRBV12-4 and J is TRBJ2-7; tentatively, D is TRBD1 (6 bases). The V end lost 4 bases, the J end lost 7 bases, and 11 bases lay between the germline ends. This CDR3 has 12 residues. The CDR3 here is CASSSSGVEQYF. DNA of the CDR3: TGTGCCAGCAGTTCATCAGGGGTAGAGCAGTACTTC.

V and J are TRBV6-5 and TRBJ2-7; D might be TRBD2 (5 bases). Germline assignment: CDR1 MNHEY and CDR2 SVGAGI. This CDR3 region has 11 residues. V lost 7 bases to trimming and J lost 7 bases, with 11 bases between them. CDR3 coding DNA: TGTGCCAGCATGGCGGGCAGGGAGCAGTACTTC. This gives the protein CASMAGREQYF.

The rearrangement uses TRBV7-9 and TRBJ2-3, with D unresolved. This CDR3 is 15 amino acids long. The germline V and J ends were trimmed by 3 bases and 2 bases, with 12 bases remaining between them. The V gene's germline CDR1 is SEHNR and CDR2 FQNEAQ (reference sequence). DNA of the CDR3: TGTGCCAGCAGCTTTAAAGGGTGGGTCACAGATACGCAGTATTTT. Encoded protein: CASSFKGWVTDTQYF.

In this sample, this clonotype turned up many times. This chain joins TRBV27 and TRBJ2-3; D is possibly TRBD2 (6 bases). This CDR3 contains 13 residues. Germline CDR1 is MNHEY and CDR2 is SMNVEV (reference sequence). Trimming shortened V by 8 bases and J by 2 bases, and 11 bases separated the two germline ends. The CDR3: CASGGTPTDTQYF. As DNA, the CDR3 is TGTGCCAGCGGGGGGACTCCCACAGATACGCAGTATTTT.

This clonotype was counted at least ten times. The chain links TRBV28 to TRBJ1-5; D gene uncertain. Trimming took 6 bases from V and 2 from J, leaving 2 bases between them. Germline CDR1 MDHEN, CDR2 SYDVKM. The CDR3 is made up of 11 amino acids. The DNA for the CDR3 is TGTGCCAGCAGGGGCAATCAGCCCCAGCATTTT. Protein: CASRGNQPQHF.

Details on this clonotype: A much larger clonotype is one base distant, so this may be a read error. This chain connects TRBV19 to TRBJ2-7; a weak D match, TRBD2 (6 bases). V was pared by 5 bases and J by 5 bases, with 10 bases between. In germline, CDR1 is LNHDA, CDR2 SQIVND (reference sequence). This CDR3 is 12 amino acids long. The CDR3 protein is CASSPGLNEQYF. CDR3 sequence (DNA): TGTGCCAGTAGTCCGGGACTTAACGAGCAGTACTTC. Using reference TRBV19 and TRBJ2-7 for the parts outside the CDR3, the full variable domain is DGGITQSPKYLFRKEGQNVTLSCEQNLNHDAMYWYRQDPGQGLRLIYYSQIVNDFQKGDIAEGYSVSREKKESFPLTVTSAQKNPTAFYLCASSPGLNEQYFGPGTRLTVT.

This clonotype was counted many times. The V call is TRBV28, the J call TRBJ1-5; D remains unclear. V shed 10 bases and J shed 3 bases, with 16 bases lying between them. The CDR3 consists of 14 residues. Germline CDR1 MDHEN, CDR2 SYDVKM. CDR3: CATQVRFLNQPQHF. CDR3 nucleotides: TGTGCCACTCAGGTTAGGTTCCTCAATCAGCCCCAGCATTTT. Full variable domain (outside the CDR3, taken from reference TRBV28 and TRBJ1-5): DVKVTQSSRYLVKRTGEKVFLECVQDMDHENMFWYRQDPGLGLRLIYFSYDVKMKEKGDIPEGYSVSREKKERFSLILESASTNQTSMYLCATQVRFLNQPQHFGDGTRLSIL.

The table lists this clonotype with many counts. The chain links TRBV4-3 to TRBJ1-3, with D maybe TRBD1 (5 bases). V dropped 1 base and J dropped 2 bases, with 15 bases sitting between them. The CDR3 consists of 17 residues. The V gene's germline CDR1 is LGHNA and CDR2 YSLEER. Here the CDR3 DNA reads TGCGCCAGCAGCCAAGCCCTTGGGACCCGGGCTGGAAACACCATATATTTT. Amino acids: CASSQALGTRAGNTIYF.

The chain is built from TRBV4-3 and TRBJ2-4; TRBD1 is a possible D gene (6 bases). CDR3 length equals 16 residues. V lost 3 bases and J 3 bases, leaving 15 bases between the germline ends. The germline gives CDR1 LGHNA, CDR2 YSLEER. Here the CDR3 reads CASSQGYRASKNIQYF. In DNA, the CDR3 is TGCGCCAGCAGCCAGGGGTACAGGGCAAGCAAAAACATTCAGTACTTC.

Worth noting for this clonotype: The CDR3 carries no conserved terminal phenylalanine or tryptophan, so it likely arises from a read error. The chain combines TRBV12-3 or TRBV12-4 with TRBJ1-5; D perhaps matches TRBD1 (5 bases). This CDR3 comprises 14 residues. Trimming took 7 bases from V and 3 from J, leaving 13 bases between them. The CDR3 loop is CASKLGGANQPQHI. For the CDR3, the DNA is TGTGCCAGCAAGTTAGGAGGGGCCAATCAGCCCCAGCATATT.

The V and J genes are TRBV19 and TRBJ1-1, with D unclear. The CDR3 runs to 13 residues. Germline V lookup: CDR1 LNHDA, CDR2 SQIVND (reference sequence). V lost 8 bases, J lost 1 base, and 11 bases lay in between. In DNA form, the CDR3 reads TGTGCCAGTGACGAGTCCAGGAACACTGAAGCTTTCTTT. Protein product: CASDESRNTEAFF.

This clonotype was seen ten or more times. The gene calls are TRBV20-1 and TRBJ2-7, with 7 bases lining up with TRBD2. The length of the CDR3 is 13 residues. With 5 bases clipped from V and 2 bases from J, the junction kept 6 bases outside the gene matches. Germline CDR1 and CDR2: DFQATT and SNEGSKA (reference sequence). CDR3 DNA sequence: TGCAGTGCTCCCGGACTAGTAACCTACGAGCAGTACTTC. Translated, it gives CSAPGLVTYEQYF.

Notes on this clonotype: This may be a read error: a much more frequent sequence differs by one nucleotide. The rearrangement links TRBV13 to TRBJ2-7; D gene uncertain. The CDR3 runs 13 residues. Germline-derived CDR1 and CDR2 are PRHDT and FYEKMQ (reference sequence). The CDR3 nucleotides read TGTGCCAGCAGCCCACGTGCATCAGGCAAGCAGCACTTC. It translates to CASSPRASGKQHF.

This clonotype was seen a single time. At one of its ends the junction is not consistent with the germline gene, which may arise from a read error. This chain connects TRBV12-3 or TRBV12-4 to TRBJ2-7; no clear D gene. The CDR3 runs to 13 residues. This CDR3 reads CASSLTSPLGLYF. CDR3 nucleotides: TGCGCCAGCAGTTTAACGAGTCCCCTAGGGCTTTACTTC.

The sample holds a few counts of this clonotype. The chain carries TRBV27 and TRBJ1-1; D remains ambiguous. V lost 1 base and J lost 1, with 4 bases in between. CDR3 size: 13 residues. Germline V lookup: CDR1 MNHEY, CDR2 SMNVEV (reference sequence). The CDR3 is CASSLFENTEAFF. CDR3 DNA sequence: TGTGCCAGCAGTTTATTCGAGAACACTGAAGCTTTCTTT.

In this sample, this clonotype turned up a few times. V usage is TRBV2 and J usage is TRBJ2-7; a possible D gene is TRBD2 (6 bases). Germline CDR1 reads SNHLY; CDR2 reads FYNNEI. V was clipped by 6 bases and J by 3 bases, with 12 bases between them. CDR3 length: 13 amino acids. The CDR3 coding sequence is TGTGCCAGCAGCCGGGAGCCAGACTACGAGCAGTACTTC. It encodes CASSREPDYEQYF. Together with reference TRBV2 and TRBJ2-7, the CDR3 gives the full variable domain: EPEVTQTPSHQVTQMGQEVILRCVPISNHLYFYWYRQILGQKVEFLVSFYNNEISEKSEIFDDQFSVERPDGSNFTLKIRSTKLEDSAMYFCASSREPDYEQYFGPGTRLTVT.

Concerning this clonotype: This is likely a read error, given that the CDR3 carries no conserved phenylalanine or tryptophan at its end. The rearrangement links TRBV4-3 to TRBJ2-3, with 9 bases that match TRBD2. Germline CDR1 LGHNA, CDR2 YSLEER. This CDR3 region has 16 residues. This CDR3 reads CASRQLTSGSTDTQYY. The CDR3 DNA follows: TGCGCCAGCCGCCAGCTGACTAGCGGCTCCACAGATACGCAGTATTAT.

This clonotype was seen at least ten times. The CDR3: CASSYGGGNTEAFF. For the CDR3, the DNA is TGTGCCAGCAGTTACGGCGGGGGCAACACTGAAGCTTTCTTT. The chain combines TRBV6-5 with TRBJ1-1, with D tentatively TRBD1 (6 bases). This CDR3 has 14 residues. V was pared by 2 bases and J by 2 bases, with 9 bases between. The germline V gene encodes CDR1 MNHEY and CDR2 SVGAGI.

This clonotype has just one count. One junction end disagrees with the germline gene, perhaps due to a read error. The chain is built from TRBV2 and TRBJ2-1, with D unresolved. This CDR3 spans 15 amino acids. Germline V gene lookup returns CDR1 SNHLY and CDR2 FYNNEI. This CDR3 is CASSEAFAQYNEQLF. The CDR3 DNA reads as TGTGCCAGCAGTGAAGCGTTCGCCCAGTACAATGAGCAGCTCTTC.

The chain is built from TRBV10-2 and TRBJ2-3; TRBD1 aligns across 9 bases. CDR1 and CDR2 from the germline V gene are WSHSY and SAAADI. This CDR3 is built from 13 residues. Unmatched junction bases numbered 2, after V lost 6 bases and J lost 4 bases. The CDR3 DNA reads TGCGCCAGCAGACAGGGGGCCTCAGATACGCAGTATTTT. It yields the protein CASRQGASDTQYF.

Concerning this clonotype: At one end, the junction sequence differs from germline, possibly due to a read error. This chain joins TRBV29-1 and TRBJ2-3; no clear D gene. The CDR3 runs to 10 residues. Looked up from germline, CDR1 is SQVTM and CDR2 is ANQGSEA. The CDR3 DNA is TGCAGCGTTGAACTGCATACGCAGAATTTT. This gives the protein CSVELHTQNF.

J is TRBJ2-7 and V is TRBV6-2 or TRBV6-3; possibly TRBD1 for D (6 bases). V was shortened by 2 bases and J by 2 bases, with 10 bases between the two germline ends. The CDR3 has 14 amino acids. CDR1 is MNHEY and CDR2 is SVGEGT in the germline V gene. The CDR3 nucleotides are TGTGCCAGCAGTTACCCGGGACACCCCTACGAGCAGTACTTC. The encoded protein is CASSYPGHPYEQYF.

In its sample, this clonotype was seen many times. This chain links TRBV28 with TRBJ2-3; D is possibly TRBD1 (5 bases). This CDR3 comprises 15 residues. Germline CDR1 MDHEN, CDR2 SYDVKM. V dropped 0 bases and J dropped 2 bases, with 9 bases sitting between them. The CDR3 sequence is CASSLWDKNTDTQYF. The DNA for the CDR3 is TGTGCCAGCAGTTTATGGGACAAGAACACAGATACGCAGTATTTT.

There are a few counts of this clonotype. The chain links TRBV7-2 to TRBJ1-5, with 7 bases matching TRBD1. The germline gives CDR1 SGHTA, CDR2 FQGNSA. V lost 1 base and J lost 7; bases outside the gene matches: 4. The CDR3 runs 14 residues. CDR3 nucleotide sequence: TGTGCCAGCAGCTTAGTCAGGGGGGTCCAGCCCCAGCATTTT. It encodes CASSLVRGVQPQHF.

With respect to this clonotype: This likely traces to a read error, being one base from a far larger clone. CDR3 nucleotides: TGCGCCAGCAGCTTCGGGGGCCCCCACGAGCAGTACTTC. Protein: CASSFGGPHEQYF. The gene calls are TRBV5-1 and TRBJ2-7; either TRBD1 or TRBD2 may supply D (6 bases each). V was pared by 2 bases and J by 5 bases, with 11 bases between. Per the germline V gene, CDR1 is SGHRS and CDR2 is YFSETQ. CDR3 length equals 13 residues.

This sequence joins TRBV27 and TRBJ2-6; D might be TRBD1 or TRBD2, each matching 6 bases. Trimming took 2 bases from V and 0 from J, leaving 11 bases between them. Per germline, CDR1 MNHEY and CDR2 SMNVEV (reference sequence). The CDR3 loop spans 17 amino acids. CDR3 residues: CASSLGWGASGANVLTF. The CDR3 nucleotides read TGTGCCAGCAGTTTAGGTTGGGGGGCCTCTGGGGCCAACGTCCTGACTTTC.

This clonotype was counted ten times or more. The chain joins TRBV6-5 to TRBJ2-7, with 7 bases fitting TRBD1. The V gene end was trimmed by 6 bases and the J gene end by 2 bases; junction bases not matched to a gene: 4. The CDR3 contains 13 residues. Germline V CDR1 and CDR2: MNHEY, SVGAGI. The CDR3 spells CASREQGAYEQYF. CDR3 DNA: TGTGCCAGCAGGGAGCAGGGGGCCTACGAGCAGTACTTC.